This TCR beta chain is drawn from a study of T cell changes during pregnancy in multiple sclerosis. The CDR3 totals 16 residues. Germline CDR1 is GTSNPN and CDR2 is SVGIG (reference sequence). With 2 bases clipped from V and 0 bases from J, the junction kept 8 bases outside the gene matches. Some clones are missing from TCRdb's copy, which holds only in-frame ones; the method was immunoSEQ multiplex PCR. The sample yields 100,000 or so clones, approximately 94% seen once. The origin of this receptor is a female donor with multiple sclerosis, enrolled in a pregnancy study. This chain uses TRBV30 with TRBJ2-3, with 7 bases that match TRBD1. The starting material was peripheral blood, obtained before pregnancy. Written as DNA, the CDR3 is TGTGCCTGGAGTTTTATTGGGGACAGTAGCACAGATACGCAGTATTTT. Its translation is CAWSFIGDSSTDTQYF.